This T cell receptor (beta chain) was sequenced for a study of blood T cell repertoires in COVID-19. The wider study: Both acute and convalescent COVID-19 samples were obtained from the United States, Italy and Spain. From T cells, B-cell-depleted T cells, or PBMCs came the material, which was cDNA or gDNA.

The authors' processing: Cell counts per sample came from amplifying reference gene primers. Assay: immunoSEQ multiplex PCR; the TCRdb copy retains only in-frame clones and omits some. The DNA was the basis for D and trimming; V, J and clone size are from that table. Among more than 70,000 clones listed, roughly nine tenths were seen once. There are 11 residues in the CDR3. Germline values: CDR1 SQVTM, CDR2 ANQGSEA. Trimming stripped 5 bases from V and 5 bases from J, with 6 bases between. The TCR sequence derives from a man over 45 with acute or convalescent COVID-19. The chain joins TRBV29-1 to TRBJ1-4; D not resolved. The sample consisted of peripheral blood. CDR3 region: CSVKQNEKLFF. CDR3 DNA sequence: TGCAGCGTTAAACAAAATGAAAAACTGTTTTTT.